This T cell receptor beta chain was recorded in a study of shared clonotypes between healthy human individuals. Study-wide results and caveats: The study found lower generation probabilities in non-shared clonotypes than in those shared by all four donors.

Every immunoSEQ plate was one replicate of a subset's evenly spread DNA. Methods used by the authors: ImmunoSEQ junction-only sequences lacked quality scores, so their filtering differed. Produced via immunoSEQ multiplex PCR; TCRdb's table is partial and in-frame only. V and J calls and clone size follow that table, whereas D and trimming were derived from the DNA. Altogether around 990,000 clones are present, roughly 80% being singletons, with the ten largest covering approximately 0.9%. This CDR3 is built from 11 residues. The germline V gene encodes CDR1 MDHEN and CDR2 SYDVKM. Deletions cut 4 bases from V and 3 bases from J, with 4 bases between. Remarks on this clone: What it binds is not known. A far larger clone is a single base away, which makes a read error likely.

The gene calls are TRBV28 and TRBJ2-7; D remains unclear. The specimen sequenced was memory CD4+ T cells from PBMCs. Subset in this sample: CD45RA-negative fraction. The sequence was obtained from a young man in good health. Some clones in this sample may be carry-over from other donors' samples. Here the CDR3 reads CASSWIYEQYF. The CDR3 DNA follows: TGTGCCAGCAGTTGGATCTACGAGCAGTACTTC.